Listed here is a single T cell receptor (beta chain). What it binds is not known. The data originate from a study of a mutant IDH1 vaccine in newly diagnosed glioma. Study overall: Patients began vaccination 4-6 weeks after radiotherapy alone, or with temozolomide cycles. Before enrollment, patients got radiotherapy alone, temozolomide alone, or mostly the combination.

Only in-frame clones appear in the TCRdb table, and some are missing; sequencing was by immunoSEQ multiplex PCR. The data show 44,000 or so clones, about 76% seen once. The CDR3 has 11 amino acids. V lost 4 bases and J lost 6, with 7 bases in between. CDR1 and CDR2 (germline): KGHSY, FQNENV. Time point defined: week 35, safety follow-up. In every dose of vaccine, 300 ug of mutant IDH1 20-mer peptide was given alongside topical imiquimod. Patients received eight vaccinations in weeks 1, 3, 5, 7, 11, 15, 19, 23. V gene TRBV16 combines with J gene TRBJ2-7; no reliable D call. The origin of this receptor is a woman aged 40 to 49 with glioma. Some clones in this sample may be carry-over from other donors' samples. Sequenced material: PBMCs, taken from a glioma patient whose treatment included an IDH1 peptide vaccine. CDR3 sequence (DNA): TGTGCCAGCAGCCCCATGGGCGAGCAGTACTTC. It encodes CASSPMGEQYF.